This is a list of T cell receptor beta chains from one sample in a study of blood T cell repertoires in COVID-19. The protocol was immunoSEQ multiplex PCR, while the TCRdb copy is restricted to in-frame clones and leaves out a portion. The data contain approximately 300,000 clones, 80% to 90% of them seen just once; the ten biggest clones take up about 1.2%. The source material was peripheral blood. These receptors were collected from a woman between 50 and 59 years old with acute or convalescent COVID-19. The CDR3 runs from the conserved cysteine through the conserved F or W. Fields, in order: D gene, clone size, CDR3 length, J gene, V gene, CDR3 DNA, CDR3 protein. A D gene is named only where the DNA matches it firmly. Clone size is given for some rows only: seen once, a few or many times, or a class if the clone is expanded.

D gene: TRBD2; clone size: NA; CDR3 length: 20; J gene: TRBJ2-2; V gene: TRBV9; CDR3 DNA: TGTGCCAGCAGCATACGCCGGGAGGTGGAGACTAGCGGGAGTAAGGGGGAGCTGTTTTTT; CDR3 protein: CASSIRREVETSGSKGELFF
D gene: TRBD1; clone size: NA; CDR3 length: 12; J gene: TRBJ1-1; V gene: TRBV6-5; CDR3 DNA: TGTGCCAGCAGTCGACAGGGCACTGAAGCTTTCTTT; CDR3 protein: CASSRQGTEAFF
D gene: TRBD1; clone size: few; CDR3 length: 15; J gene: TRBJ1-5; V gene: TRBV6-6; CDR3 DNA: TGTGCCAGCAGTCCCCGCAGGGGGCCCAATCAGCCCCAGCATTTT; CDR3 protein: CASSPRRGPNQPQHF
D gene: NA; clone size: NA; CDR3 length: 16; J gene: TRBJ2-1; V gene: TRBV15; CDR3 DNA: TGTGCCACCAGCAGCGGGGGAATGGGCGGTTCAACTGAGCAGTTCTTC; CDR3 protein: CATSSGGMGGSTEQFF
D gene: NA; clone size: NA; CDR3 length: 16; J gene: TRBJ2-1; V gene: TRBV3-1/TRBV3-2; CDR3 DNA: TGTGCCAGCAGCCAAGGGATTGTGCAAGCGTCGCCTGAGCAGTTCTTC; CDR3 protein: CASSQGIVQASPEQFF
D gene: TRBD1; clone size: NA; CDR3 length: 13; J gene: TRBJ2-7; V gene: TRBV6-6; CDR3 DNA: TGTGCCAGCAGTTTAACAGGGGCCTACGAGCAGTACTTC; CDR3 protein: CASSLTGAYEQYF
D gene: TRBD1; clone size: few; CDR3 length: 15; J gene: TRBJ2-7; V gene: TRBV7-2; CDR3 DNA: TGTGCCAGCAGCTTAAGCGGACAGGGTAGCAACGAGCAGTACTTC; CDR3 protein: CASSLSGQGSNEQYF
D gene: NA; clone size: NA; CDR3 length: 15; J gene: TRBJ2-3; V gene: TRBV2; CDR3 DNA: TGTGCCAGCGACCCTCCGGGACTGAGCACAGATACGCAGTATTTT; CDR3 protein: CASDPPGLSTDTQYF
D gene: TRBD1; clone size: many; CDR3 length: 11; J gene: TRBJ1-2; V gene: TRBV29-1; CDR3 DNA: TGCAGCTATAGGACAGGGGATGGCTACACCTTC; CDR3 protein: CSYRTGDGYTF
D gene: NA; clone size: NA; CDR3 length: 14; J gene: TRBJ1-3; V gene: TRBV7-2; CDR3 DNA: TGTGCCAGCAGCTCCAGGCCCTCTGGAAACACCATATATTTT; CDR3 protein: CASSSRPSGNTIYF
D gene: NA; clone size: NA; CDR3 length: 14; J gene: TRBJ2-7; V gene: TRBV5-4; CDR3 DNA: TGTGCCAGCAGCCTAGACTCCAGCCGAAACGAGCAGTACTTC; CDR3 protein: CASSLDSSRNEQYF
D gene: TRBD1; clone size: NA; CDR3 length: 16; J gene: TRBJ2-5; V gene: TRBV5-1; CDR3 DNA: TGCGCCAGCAGTTACGGACAGGGGATTGATCAAGAGACCCAGTACTTC; CDR3 protein: CASSYGQGIDQETQYF
D gene: NA; clone size: NA; CDR3 length: 13; J gene: TRBJ1-1; V gene: TRBV7-9; CDR3 DNA: TGTGCCAGCAGCCAAATGGACACCCATGAAGCTTTCTTT; CDR3 protein: CASSQMDTHEAFF
D gene: NA; clone size: NA; CDR3 length: 12; J gene: TRBJ1-2; V gene: TRBV10-3; CDR3 DNA: TGTGCCATCAGTATACAGAACTATGGCTACACCTTC; CDR3 protein: CAISIQNYGYTF
D gene: TRBD1; clone size: NA; CDR3 length: 15; J gene: TRBJ2-3; V gene: TRBV6-4; CDR3 DNA: TGTGCCAGCAGGTTACAGGGGGGTGAGGGAGATACGCAGTATTTT; CDR3 protein: CASRLQGGEGDTQYF
D gene: TRBD1; clone size: few; CDR3 length: 14; J gene: TRBJ1-5; V gene: TRBV10-2; CDR3 DNA: TGCGCCAGCAGACCAGGGGGCGAGACTCAGCCCCAGCATTTT; CDR3 protein: CASRPGGETQPQHF
D gene: NA; clone size: few; CDR3 length: 14; J gene: TRBJ1-4; V gene: TRBV24-1; CDR3 DNA: TGTGCCACCAGTGCTTCACAGGGCAATGAAAAACTGTTTTTT; CDR3 protein: CATSASQGNEKLFF
D gene: TRBD1; clone size: few; CDR3 length: 15; J gene: TRBJ1-1; V gene: TRBV19; CDR3 DNA: TGTGCCAGTAGGCCACAGGGGACGGAGGGCACTGAAGCTTTCTTT; CDR3 protein: CASRPQGTEGTEAFF
D gene: NA; clone size: NA; CDR3 length: 11; J gene: TRBJ2-5; V gene: TRBV20-1; CDR3 DNA: TGCAGTGCTGTATTCCGGGAGACCCAGTACTTC; CDR3 protein: CSAVFRETQYF
D gene: TRBD1; clone size: NA; CDR3 length: 15; J gene: TRBJ2-3; V gene: TRBV5-1; CDR3 DNA: TGCGCCAGCAGCTCCGGGACAGGGAGCACAGATACGCAGTATTTT; CDR3 protein: CASSSGTGSTDTQYF
D gene: NA; clone size: few; CDR3 length: 14; J gene: TRBJ1-5; V gene: TRBV10-1; CDR3 DNA: TGCGCCAGCTCTTATGGACATAGAAATCAGCCCCAGCATTTT; CDR3 protein: CASSYGHRNQPQHF
D gene: TRBD1; clone size: NA; CDR3 length: 15; J gene: TRBJ2-4; V gene: TRBV3-1/TRBV3-2; CDR3 DNA: TGTGCCAGCAGCCAAGGGATAGGACAGGGAAACATTCAGTACTTC; CDR3 protein: CASSQGIGQGNIQYF
D gene: NA; clone size: NA; CDR3 length: 13; J gene: TRBJ1-2; V gene: TRBV5-4; CDR3 DNA: TGTGCCAGCAGCGGTACGGGGTTAGATGGCTACACCTTC; CDR3 protein: CASSGTGLDGYTF
D gene: NA; clone size: NA; CDR3 length: 14; J gene: TRBJ2-5; V gene: TRBV6-6; CDR3 DNA: TGTGCCAGCAGTTACACACAGGGTTTGGAGACCCAGTACTTC; CDR3 protein: CASSYTQGLETQYF
D gene: NA; clone size: NA; CDR3 length: 12; J gene: TRBJ2-1; V gene: TRBV30; CDR3 DNA: TGTGCCTGGAGTGTCTTGGTGGGCGAGCAGTTCTTC; CDR3 protein: CAWSVLVGEQFF
D gene: TRBD2; clone size: NA; CDR3 length: 15; J gene: TRBJ2-5; V gene: TRBV29-1; CDR3 DNA: TGCAGCGTTGGGTCCCTCGCGACTAGCGGAGAGACCCAGTACTTC; CDR3 protein: CSVGSLATSGETQYF
D gene: NA; clone size: NA; CDR3 length: 14; J gene: TRBJ1-3; V gene: TRBV3-1/TRBV3-2; CDR3 DNA: TGTGCCAGCAGCCAAGGAGGGACTGGAAACACCATATATTTT; CDR3 protein: CASSQGGTGNTIYF
D gene: NA; clone size: NA; CDR3 length: 15; J gene: TRBJ1-2; V gene: TRBV5-4; CDR3 DNA: TGTGCCAGCAGCTGGAAACGGGACATTACCTATGGCTACACCTTC; CDR3 protein: CASSWKRDITYGYTF
D gene: NA; clone size: few; CDR3 length: 13; J gene: TRBJ2-7; V gene: TRBV5-1; CDR3 DNA: TGCGCCAGCAGCTCAGCGGCCGCCTACGAGCAGTACTTC; CDR3 protein: CASSSAAAYEQYF
D gene: NA; clone size: NA; CDR3 length: 15; J gene: TRBJ2-5; V gene: TRBV2; CDR3 DNA: TGTGCCAGCAGGCCCGGGCCAAGGGGACAAGAGACCCAGTACTTC; CDR3 protein: CASRPGPRGQETQYF
D gene: NA; clone size: NA; CDR3 length: 14; J gene: TRBJ1-1; V gene: TRBV2; CDR3 DNA: TGTGCCAGCAGTTCAGGGCTTCCGAACACTGAAGCTTTCTTT; CDR3 protein: CASSSGLPNTEAFF
D gene: TRBD1; clone size: NA; CDR3 length: 13; J gene: TRBJ2-5; V gene: TRBV7-9; CDR3 DNA: TGTGCCAGCAGCGAGACAGGGTTAGAGACCCAGTACTTC; CDR3 protein: CASSETGLETQYF
D gene: NA; clone size: once; CDR3 length: 13; J gene: TRBJ2-7; V gene: TRBV21-1; CDR3 DNA: TGTGCCAGCAGCAAAGAGAGGGACTACGAGCAGTACTTC; CDR3 protein: CASSKERDYEQYF
D gene: TRBD1; clone size: NA; CDR3 length: 14; J gene: TRBJ2-7; V gene: TRBV5-4; CDR3 DNA: TGTGCCAGCAGCCCCGGGACAGCCTCCTACGAGCAGTACTTC; CDR3 protein: CASSPGTASYEQYF
D gene: TRBD1; clone size: NA; CDR3 length: 14; J gene: TRBJ1-2; V gene: TRBV11-2; CDR3 DNA: TGTGCCAGCAGCTTGGACAGGACGATCTATGGCTACACCTTC; CDR3 protein: CASSLDRTIYGYTF
D gene: NA; clone size: NA; CDR3 length: 16; J gene: TRBJ1-2; V gene: TRBV4-3; CDR3 DNA: TGCGCCAGCAGCCAAGGGACAGCCAAAAGGGACTATGGCTACACCTTC; CDR3 protein: CASSQGTAKRDYGYTF
D gene: TRBD1; clone size: NA; CDR3 length: 17; J gene: TRBJ2-3; V gene: TRBV5-5; CDR3 DNA: TGTGCCAGCAGCTGGGGACCGGGACAGGGCCGCACAGATACGCAGTATTTT; CDR3 protein: CASSWGPGQGRTDTQYF
D gene: TRBD1; clone size: NA; CDR3 length: 15; J gene: TRBJ2-3; V gene: TRBV5-4; CDR3 DNA: TGTGCCAGCAGCTTGGGGGGACAGTACACAGATACGCAGTATTTT; CDR3 protein: CASSLGGQYTDTQYF
D gene: NA; clone size: few; CDR3 length: 14; J gene: TRBJ2-3; V gene: TRBV29-1; CDR3 DNA: TGCAGCGTTCGCGGGACTGGATCCACAGATACGCAGTATTTT; CDR3 protein: CSVRGTGSTDTQYF
D gene: NA; clone size: NA; CDR3 length: 16; J gene: TRBJ2-3; V gene: TRBV10-3; CDR3 DNA: TGTGCCATCAGTGGACCCGATAGCGGTCTCACAGATACGCAGTATTTT; CDR3 protein: CAISGPDSGLTDTQYF
D gene: TRBD1; clone size: NA; CDR3 length: 13; J gene: TRBJ1-2; V gene: TRBV30; CDR3 DNA: TGTGCCTGGACCGGGACAGGGTCCTATGGCTACACCTTC; CDR3 protein: CAWTGTGSYGYTF
D gene: NA; clone size: NA; CDR3 length: 15; J gene: TRBJ2-1; V gene: TRBV5-1; CDR3 DNA: TGCGCCAGCAGCTTGGCAGGCGGGACCTACAATGAGCAGTTCTTC; CDR3 protein: CASSLAGGTYNEQFF
D gene: TRBD2; clone size: NA; CDR3 length: 17; J gene: TRBJ2-3; V gene: TRBV20-1; CDR3 DNA: TGCAGTGCTCGTGCACCCCCAGGGCGGGGGGGTGGAGATACGCAGTATTTT; CDR3 protein: CSARAPPGRGGGDTQYF
D gene: TRBD1; clone size: NA; CDR3 length: 16; J gene: TRBJ1-1; V gene: TRBV5-6; CDR3 DNA: TGTGCCAGCAGCTTGGGTTTGGGACAGGGTGGTAATGAAGCTTTCTTT; CDR3 protein: CASSLGLGQGGNEAFF
D gene: NA; clone size: NA; CDR3 length: 14; J gene: TRBJ1-1; V gene: TRBV5-5; CDR3 DNA: TGTGCCAGCAGCTTGGTAGCCGGGAACACTGAAGCTTTCTTT; CDR3 protein: CASSLVAGNTEAFF
D gene: NA; clone size: NA; CDR3 length: 13; J gene: TRBJ1-2; V gene: TRBV12-3/TRBV12-4; CDR3 DNA: TGTGCCAGCAGTTTTAAGGGGGACAATGGCTACACCTTC; CDR3 protein: CASSFKGDNGYTF
D gene: TRBD1; clone size: NA; CDR3 length: 13; J gene: TRBJ2-7; V gene: TRBV3-1/TRBV3-2; CDR3 DNA: TGTGCCAGCAGCCGACAGGGGATGGACGAGCAGTACTTC; CDR3 protein: CASSRQGMDEQYF
D gene: NA; clone size: NA; CDR3 length: 12; J gene: TRBJ1-2; V gene: TRBV19; CDR3 DNA: TGTGCCAGTAGTACGTACAGGGATGGCTACACCTTC; CDR3 protein: CASSTYRDGYTF
D gene: NA; clone size: NA; CDR3 length: 14; J gene: TRBJ2-3; V gene: TRBV6-5; CDR3 DNA: TGTGCCAGCAGTTACGAGGCAGGCACAGATACGCAGTATTTT; CDR3 protein: CASSYEAGTDTQYF
D gene: TRBD1; clone size: NA; CDR3 length: 16; J gene: TRBJ1-2; V gene: TRBV18; CDR3 DNA: TGTGCCAGCTCACTCCCGGACAGGGACCCTGCGGATGGCTACACCTTC; CDR3 protein: CASSLPDRDPADGYTF
D gene: NA; clone size: NA; CDR3 length: 15; J gene: TRBJ2-5; V gene: TRBV9; CDR3 DNA: TGTGCCAGCAGCGTAGCCGGGCGGGACCAAGAGACCCAGTACTTC; CDR3 protein: CASSVAGRDQETQYF